This is a list of T cell receptor beta chains from one sample in a study of T cell responses to AZD1222 COVID-19 vaccine. Sequencing was performed with immunoSEQ multiplex PCR; in TCRdb, only in-frame clones are kept and a portion is missing. Of some 69,000 clones listed, 83% are singletons. The material was peripheral blood, obtained 28 days after the second AZD1222 dose. The receptors originated from an adult who received the AZD1222 COVID-19 vaccine. CDR3s include the opening cysteine and the closing phenylalanine or tryptophan. The D gene is left open where the match is weak. Clone size is not always given. Where it is, it says once, few, many or a class for expanded clones.

J: TRBJ1-1
V: TRBV5-1
D: .
size: .
DNA: TGCGCCAGCAGCTTGGGGGGGTCTCCCACTGAAGCTTTCTTT
CDR3: CASSLGGSPTEAFF

J: TRBJ1-2
V: TRBV3-1/TRBV3-2
D: TRBD1
size: once
DNA: TGTGCCAGCAGCCAAGCAGGGGGGGCGCTTGGCTACACCTTC
CDR3: CASSQAGGALGYTF

J: TRBJ1-1
V: TRBV27
D: .
size: .
DNA: TGTGCCAGCAGTTCGAATACCGGGTCTCACACTGAAGCTTTCTTT
CDR3: CASSSNTGSHTEAFF

J: TRBJ2-7
V: TRBV21-1
D: .
size: .
DNA: TGTGCCAGCAGCAAAGAATATCTAAGTGGGCCCAAATTCTACGAGCAGTACTTC
CDR3: CASSKEYLSGPKFYEQYF

J: TRBJ2-3
V: TRBV5-1
D: .
size: .
DNA: TGCGCCAGCAGCCTCCAAGATACGCAGTATTTT
CDR3: CASSLQDTQYF

J: TRBJ2-2
V: TRBV5-1
D: TRBD1
size: .
DNA: TGCGCCAGCAGCTTAAGGGACAGGGGTCCCCGAGCCGGGGAGCTGTTTTTT
CDR3: CASSLRDRGPRAGELFF

J: TRBJ2-1
V: TRBV10-3
D: TRBD2
size: .
DNA: TGTGCCATCAGTGTGCCTAGCGGGAGGAATGAGCAGTTCTTC
CDR3: CAISVPSGRNEQFF

J: TRBJ1-1
V: TRBV9
D: TRBD1
size: .
DNA: TGTGCCAGCACCAATGGGACAGGGGAAGCTTTCTTT
CDR3: CASTNGTGEAFF

J: TRBJ1-5
V: TRBV2
D: .
size: .
DNA: TGTGCCTCCGAAGAACAGCTAGGCGATCAGCCCCAGCATTTT
CDR3: CASEEQLGDQPQHF

J: TRBJ2-1
V: TRBV6-5
D: .
size: .
DNA: TGTGCCAGCAGTACTACGGTTCTCTCCTACAATGAGCAGTTCTTC
CDR3: CASSTTVLSYNEQFF

J: TRBJ1-1
V: TRBV7-9
D: .
size: .
DNA: TGTGCCAGCAGCTTAGCGTCAGCGGCCGAAGCTTTCTTT
CDR3: CASSLASAAEAFF

J: TRBJ1-2
V: TRBV7-6
D: .
size: .
DNA: TGTGCCAGCAGCTTAAAGGGGTGGGACTACACCTTC
CDR3: CASSLKGWDYTF

J: TRBJ1-1
V: TRBV3-1/TRBV3-2
D: .
size: .
DNA: TGTGCCAGCAGCCCTTTGGGGGCGAGAGGAAACACTGAAGCTTTCTTT
CDR3: CASSPLGARGNTEAFF

J: TRBJ2-3
V: TRBV5-5
D: TRBD2
size: few
DNA: TGTGCCAGCAGCCCGTGGACTAGCGGGGGGGCAGAGTATTTT
CDR3: CASSPWTSGGAEYF

J: TRBJ2-7
V: TRBV28
D: .
size: .
DNA: TGTGCCAGCAGGCAAACCGGGGGACCGGGATACGAGCAGTACTTC
CDR3: CASRQTGGPGYEQYF

J: TRBJ1-2
V: TRBV5-8
D: .
size: few
DNA: TGTGCCAGCAACCCGTCGTGGGCCTATGGCTACACCTTC
CDR3: CASNPSWAYGYTF

J: TRBJ2-7
V: TRBV6-5
D: .
size: .
DNA: TGTGCCAGCACAAAGTTCGGCTCCTACGAGCAGTACTTC
CDR3: CASTKFGSYEQYF

J: TRBJ1-6
V: TRBV5-6
D: TRBD1
size: .
DNA: TGTGCCAGCAGCCAGCGACAGGGTACCTATAATTCACCCCTCCACTTT
CDR3: CASSQRQGTYNSPLHF

J: TRBJ1-1
V: TRBV19
D: .
size: .
DNA: TGTGCCAGTAGTATATACTCGGGCGGGAACACTGAAGCTTTCTTT
CDR3: CASSIYSGGNTEAFF

J: TRBJ1-6
V: TRBV12-3/TRBV12-4
D: .
size: .
DNA: TGTGCCAGCAGTTCCCCAAATTCACCCCTCCACTTT
CDR3: CASSSPNSPLHF

J: TRBJ2-7
V: TRBV19
D: TRBD1
size: .
DNA: TGTGCCAGTAGTATTTTCGGGACAGGGAACGACGAGCAGTACTTC
CDR3: CASSIFGTGNDEQYF

J: TRBJ2-7
V: TRBV6-6
D: .
size: .
DNA: TGTGCCAGCAGTCACCTAGAGGGCCAAAAAGCGCGTTACGAGCAGTACTTC
CDR3: CASSHLEGQKARYEQYF

J: TRBJ1-5
V: TRBV28
D: .
size: .
DNA: TGTGCCAGCAGTTTGCCCCCCTCTGGGACCTATAGCAATCAGCCCCAGCATTTT
CDR3: CASSLPPSGTYSNQPQHF

J: TRBJ2-1
V: TRBV10-1
D: TRBD1
size: .
DNA: TGCGCCAGCAGCAGGGGGGGGACAGGGCCTGATGAGCAGTTCTTC
CDR3: CASSRGGTGPDEQFF

J: TRBJ1-2
V: TRBV6-5
D: .
size: .
DNA: TGTGCCAGCAGCCCAGACATCTATGGCTACACCTTC
CDR3: CASSPDIYGYTF

J: TRBJ1-2
V: TRBV5-1
D: TRBD1
size: once
DNA: TGCGCCAGCAGCCCCGACAGGGGCGGCTACACCTTC
CDR3: CASSPDRGGYTF

J: TRBJ2-3
V: TRBV7-2
D: .
size: .
DNA: TGTGCCAGCAGCCCCCGGACCAACGGAGGGACAGATACGCAGTATTTT
CDR3: CASSPRTNGGTDTQYF

J: TRBJ1-4
V: TRBV10-3
D: TRBD1
size: .
DNA: TGTGCCATGACAGGGTCGGCTAATGAAAAACTGTTTTTT
CDR3: CAMTGSANEKLFF

J: TRBJ1-3
V: TRBV10-3
D: .
size: .
DNA: TGTGCCATCAAGGGGATCGGTAGCTCTGGAAACACCATATATTTT
CDR3: CAIKGIGSSGNTIYF

J: TRBJ1-1
V: TRBV6-5
D: TRBD1
size: .
DNA: TGTGCCAGTCCGTCAGGGGGCGGGACTGAAGCTTTCTTT
CDR3: CASPSGGGTEAFF

J: TRBJ2-3
V: TRBV19
D: .
size: once
DNA: TGTGCCAGTATGCGACGGGGGACAGATACGCAGTATTTT
CDR3: CASMRRGTDTQYF

J: TRBJ2-5
V: TRBV7-7
D: TRBD1
size: .
DNA: TGTGCCAGCAGCTTAGGACAGGGCCGCCAAGAGACCCAGTACTTC
CDR3: CASSLGQGRQETQYF

J: TRBJ2-1
V: TRBV7-6
D: .
size: .
DNA: TGTGCCAGCAGCTTATTCCCCCCATACGGAGACAGTCTCAATGAGCAGTTCTTC
CDR3: CASSLFPPYGDSLNEQFF

J: TRBJ1-5
V: TRBV6-2/TRBV6-3
D: .
size: .
DNA: TGTGCCAGCAGTTACACGGGGATGAGCAATCAGCCCCAGCATTTT
CDR3: CASSYTGMSNQPQHF

J: TRBJ2-5
V: TRBV5-1
D: .
size: .
DNA: TGCGCCAGCAGCTCAGGAGTAGAAGAGACCCAGTACTTC
CDR3: CASSSGVEETQYF

J: TRBJ1-2
V: TRBV2
D: .
size: .
DNA: TGTGCCAGCAGTGATTGGGGGGACCTAGTTCGCTACACCTTC
CDR3: CASSDWGDLVRYTF

J: TRBJ1-1
V: TRBV2
D: .
size: .
DNA: TGTGCCAGCAGTGATGACATCACTGAAGCTTTCTTT
CDR3: CASSDDITEAFF

J: TRBJ1-3
V: TRBV29-1
D: .
size: .
DNA: TGCAGCGTTATAGCAGATATCTCTGGAAACACCATATATTTT
CDR3: CSVIADISGNTIYF

J: TRBJ2-7
V: TRBV6-5
D: .
size: .
DNA: TGTGCCAGCGGCCGGTTCGGGAACTACGAGCAGTACTTC
CDR3: CASGRFGNYEQYF

J: TRBJ1-5
V: TRBV15
D: .
size: .
DNA: TGTGCCACCAGCAGAGATGGGTGGTACCAGCATTTT
CDR3: CATSRDGWYQHF

J: TRBJ1-1
V: TRBV5-1
D: .
size: .
DNA: TGCGCCAGCAGCTTGGGACCCGAAGCTTTCTTT
CDR3: CASSLGPEAFF

J: TRBJ2-7
V: TRBV27
D: TRBD1
size: .
DNA: TGTGCCAGCAGTCCCGGTGCAGGGGGCATTTACGAGCAGTACTTC
CDR3: CASSPGAGGIYEQYF

J: TRBJ2-5
V: TRBV5-1
D: TRBD2
size: .
DNA: TGCGCCAGCAGCTTGGCGTTAGCGGGAGGAGCAGAGACCCAGTACTTC
CDR3: CASSLALAGGAETQYF

J: TRBJ1-1
V: TRBV19
D: TRBD1
size: .
DNA: TGTGCCAGTAAGGGACAGATTCGCACTGAAGCTTTCTTT
CDR3: CASKGQIRTEAFF

J: TRBJ2-3
V: TRBV19
D: TRBD2
size: .
DNA: TGTGCCAGCCGGACTAGCATGGCAGATACGCAGTATTTT
CDR3: CASRTSMADTQYF

J: TRBJ2-2
V: TRBV2
D: .
size: .
DNA: TGTGCCAGCATTTACTACGCTAGTGAGGCCGGGGAGCTGTTTTTT
CDR3: CASIYYASEAGELFF

J: TRBJ1-1
V: TRBV7-9
D: .
size: few
DNA: TGTGCCAGCAGCTTCAGGGGAGATAGTGAAGCTTTCTTT
CDR3: CASSFRGDSEAFF

J: TRBJ1-6
V: TRBV18
D: TRBD1
size: once
DNA: TGTGCCAGCTCACCTGACAGGGGCCAACCCCTCCACTTT
CDR3: CASSPDRGQPLHF

J: TRBJ2-7
V: TRBV6-5
D: .
size: .
DNA: TGTGCCAGCAGTCTAACACCGGGAGCCTACGAGCAGTACTTC
CDR3: CASSLTPGAYEQYF

J: TRBJ1-2
V: TRBV10-2
D: .
size: few
DNA: TGCGCCAGCAGTCCCGGTGCGAACTTTAACTATGGCTACACCTTC
CDR3: CASSPGANFNYGYTF

J: TRBJ2-1
V: TRBV3-1/TRBV3-2
D: TRBD2
size: .
DNA: TGTGCCAGCAGCCCTGGACTAGCGGTAACTAACAATGAGCAGTTCTTC
CDR3: CASSPGLAVTNNEQFF